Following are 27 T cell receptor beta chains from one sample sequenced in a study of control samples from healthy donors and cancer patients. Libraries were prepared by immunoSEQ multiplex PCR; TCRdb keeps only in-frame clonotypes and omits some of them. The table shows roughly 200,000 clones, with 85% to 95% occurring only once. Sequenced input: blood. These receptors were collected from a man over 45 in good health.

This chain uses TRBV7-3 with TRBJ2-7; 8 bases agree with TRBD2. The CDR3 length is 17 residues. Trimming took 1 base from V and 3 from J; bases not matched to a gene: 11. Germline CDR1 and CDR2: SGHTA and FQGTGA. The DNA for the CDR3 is TGTGCCAGCAGCTTAAAGGGTAGCGGGGACCGTTACTACGAGCAGTACTTC. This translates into CASSLKGSGDRYYEQYF.

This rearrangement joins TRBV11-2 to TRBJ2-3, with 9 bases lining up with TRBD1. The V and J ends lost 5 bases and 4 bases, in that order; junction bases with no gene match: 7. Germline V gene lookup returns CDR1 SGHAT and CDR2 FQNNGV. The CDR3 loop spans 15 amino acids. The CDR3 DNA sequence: TGTGCCAGCAGCAGGGACAGGGACATCTCAGATACGCAGTATTTT. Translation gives CASSRDRDISDTQYF.

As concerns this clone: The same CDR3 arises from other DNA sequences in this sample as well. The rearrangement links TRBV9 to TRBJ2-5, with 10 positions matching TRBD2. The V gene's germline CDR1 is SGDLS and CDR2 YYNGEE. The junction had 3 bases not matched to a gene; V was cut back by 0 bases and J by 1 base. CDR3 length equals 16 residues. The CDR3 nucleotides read TGTGCCAGCAGCGTAGGTTTAGCGGGGGGCCAAGAGACCCAGTACTTC. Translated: CASSVGLAGGQETQYF.

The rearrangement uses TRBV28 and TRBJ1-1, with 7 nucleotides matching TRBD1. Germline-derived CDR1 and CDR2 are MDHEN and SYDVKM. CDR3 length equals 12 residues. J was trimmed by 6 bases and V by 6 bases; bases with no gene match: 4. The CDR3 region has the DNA TGTGCCAGCAGCAGACAGGGTCCTGAAGCTTTCTTT. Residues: CASSRQGPEAFF.

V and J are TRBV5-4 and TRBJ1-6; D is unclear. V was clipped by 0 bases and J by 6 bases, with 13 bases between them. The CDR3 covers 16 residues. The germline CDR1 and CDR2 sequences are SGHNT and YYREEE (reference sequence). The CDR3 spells CASSLGPIASNSPLHF. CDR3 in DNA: TGTGCCAGCAGCTTGGGTCCAATCGCTAGTAATTCACCCCTCCACTTT.

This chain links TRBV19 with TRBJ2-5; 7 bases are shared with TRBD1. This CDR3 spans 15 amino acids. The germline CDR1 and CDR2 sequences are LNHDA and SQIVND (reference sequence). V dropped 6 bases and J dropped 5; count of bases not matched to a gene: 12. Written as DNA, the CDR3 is TGTGCCAGTAGGCCGAGAGGGGGCGGTCCGGAGACCCAGTACTTC. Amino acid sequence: CASRPRGGGPETQYF.

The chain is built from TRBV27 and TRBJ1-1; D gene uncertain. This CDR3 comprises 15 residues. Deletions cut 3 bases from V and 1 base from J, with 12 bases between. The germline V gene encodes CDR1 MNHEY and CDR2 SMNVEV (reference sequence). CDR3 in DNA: TGTGCCAGCAGTTTGGAAGGACGCAAGAACACTGAAGCTTTCTTT. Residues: CASSLEGRKNTEAFF.

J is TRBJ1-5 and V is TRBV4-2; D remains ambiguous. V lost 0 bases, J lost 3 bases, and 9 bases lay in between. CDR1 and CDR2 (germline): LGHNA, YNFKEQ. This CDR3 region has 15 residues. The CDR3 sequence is CASSQDRSFNQPQHF. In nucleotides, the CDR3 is TGTGCCAGCAGCCAAGACAGGTCGTTCAATCAGCCCCAGCATTTT.

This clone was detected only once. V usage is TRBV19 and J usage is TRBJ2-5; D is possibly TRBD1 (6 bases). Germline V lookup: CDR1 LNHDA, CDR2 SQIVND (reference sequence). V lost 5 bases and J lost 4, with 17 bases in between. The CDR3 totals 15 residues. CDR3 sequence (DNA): TGTGCCAGTAGTCCTCAGACAGGAATTGGAGAGACCCAGTACTTC. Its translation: CASSPQTGIGETQYF.

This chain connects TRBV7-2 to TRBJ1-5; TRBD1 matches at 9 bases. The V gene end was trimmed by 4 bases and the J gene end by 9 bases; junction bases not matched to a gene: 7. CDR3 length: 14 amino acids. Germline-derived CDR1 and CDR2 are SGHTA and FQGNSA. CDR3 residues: CASSSRTGARPQHF. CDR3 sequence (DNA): TGTGCCAGCAGCTCACGGACAGGGGCGCGGCCCCAGCATTTT.

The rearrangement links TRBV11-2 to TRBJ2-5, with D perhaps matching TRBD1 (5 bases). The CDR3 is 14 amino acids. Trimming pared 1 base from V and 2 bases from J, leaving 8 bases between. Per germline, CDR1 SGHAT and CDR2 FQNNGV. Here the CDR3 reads CASSLGRQQETQYF. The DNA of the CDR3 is TGTGCCAGCAGCTTAGGGCGACAGCAAGAGACCCAGTACTTC.

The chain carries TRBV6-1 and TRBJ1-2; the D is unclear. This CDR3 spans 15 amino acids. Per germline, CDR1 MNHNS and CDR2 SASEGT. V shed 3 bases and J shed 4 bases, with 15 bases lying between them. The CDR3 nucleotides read TGTGCCAGCAGTGACCCGACTGGAGGCTCCTATGGCTACACCTTC. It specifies CASSDPTGGSYGYTF.

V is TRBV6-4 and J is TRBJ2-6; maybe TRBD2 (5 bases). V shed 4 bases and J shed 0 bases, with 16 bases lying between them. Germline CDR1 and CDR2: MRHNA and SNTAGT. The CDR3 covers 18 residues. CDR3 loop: CASSARGWAGSGANVLTF. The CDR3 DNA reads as TGTGCCAGCAGTGCTCGAGGGTGGGCTGGCTCTGGGGCCAACGTCCTGACTTTC.

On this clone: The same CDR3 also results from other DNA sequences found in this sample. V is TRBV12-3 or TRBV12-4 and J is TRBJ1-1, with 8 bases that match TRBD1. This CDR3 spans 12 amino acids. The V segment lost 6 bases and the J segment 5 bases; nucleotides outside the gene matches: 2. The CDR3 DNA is TGTGCCAGCAGCCAGGGGGCGACTGAAGCTTTCTTT. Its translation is CASSQGATEAFF.

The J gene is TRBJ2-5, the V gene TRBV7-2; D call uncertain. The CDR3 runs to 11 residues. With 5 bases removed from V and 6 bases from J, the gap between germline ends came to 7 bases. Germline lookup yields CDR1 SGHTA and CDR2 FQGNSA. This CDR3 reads CASSQIQTQYF. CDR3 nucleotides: TGTGCCAGCAGCCAGATCCAGACCCAGTACTTC.

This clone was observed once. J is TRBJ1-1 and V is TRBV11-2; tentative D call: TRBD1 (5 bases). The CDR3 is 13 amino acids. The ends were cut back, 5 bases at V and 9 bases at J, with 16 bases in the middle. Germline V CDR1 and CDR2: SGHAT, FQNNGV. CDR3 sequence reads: CASSPGDRSQAFF. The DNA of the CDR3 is TGTGCCAGCAGCCCGGGTGACAGATCCCAAGCTTTCTTT.

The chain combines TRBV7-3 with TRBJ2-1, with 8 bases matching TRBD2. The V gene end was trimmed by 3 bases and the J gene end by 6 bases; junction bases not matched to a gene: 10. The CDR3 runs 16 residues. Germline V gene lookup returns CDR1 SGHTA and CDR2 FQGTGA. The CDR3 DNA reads TGTGCCAGCAGCTTGTCGATAGCGGGGCGGGTCAATGAGCAGTTCTTC. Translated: CASSLSIAGRVNEQFF.

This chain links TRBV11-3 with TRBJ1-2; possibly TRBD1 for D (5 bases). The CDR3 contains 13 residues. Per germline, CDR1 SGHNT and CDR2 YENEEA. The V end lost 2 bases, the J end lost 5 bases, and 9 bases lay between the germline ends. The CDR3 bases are TGTGCCAGCAGCTTAACAGGCGGTTATGGCTACACCTTC. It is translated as CASSLTGGYGYTF.

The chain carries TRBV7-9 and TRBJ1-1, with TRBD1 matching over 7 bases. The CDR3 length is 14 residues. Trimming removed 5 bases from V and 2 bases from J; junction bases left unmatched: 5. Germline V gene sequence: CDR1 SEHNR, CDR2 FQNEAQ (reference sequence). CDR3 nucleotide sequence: TGTGCCAGCAGCCCGGGGACAGATAACACTGAAGCTTTCTTT. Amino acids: CASSPGTDNTEAFF.

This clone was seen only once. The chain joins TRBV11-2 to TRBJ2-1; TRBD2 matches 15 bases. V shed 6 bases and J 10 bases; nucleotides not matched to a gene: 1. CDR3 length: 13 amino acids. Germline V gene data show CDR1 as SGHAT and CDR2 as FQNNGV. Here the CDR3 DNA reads TGTGCCAGCAGTGGGACTAGCGGGGGGGAGCAGTTCTTC. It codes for CASSGTSGGEQFF.

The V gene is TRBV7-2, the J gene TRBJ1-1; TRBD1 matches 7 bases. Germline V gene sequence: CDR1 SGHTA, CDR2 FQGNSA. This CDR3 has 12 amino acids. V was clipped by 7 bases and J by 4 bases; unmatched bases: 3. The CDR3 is CASKRQGTEAFF. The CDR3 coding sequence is TGTGCCAGCAAACGACAGGGCACTGAAGCTTTCTTT.

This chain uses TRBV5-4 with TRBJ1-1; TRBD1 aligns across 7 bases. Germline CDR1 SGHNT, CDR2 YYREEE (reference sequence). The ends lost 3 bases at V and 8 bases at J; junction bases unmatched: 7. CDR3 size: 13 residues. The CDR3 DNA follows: TGTGCCAGCAGCTCACCTGGGACAGCCGAAGCTTTCTTT. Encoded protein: CASSSPGTAEAFF. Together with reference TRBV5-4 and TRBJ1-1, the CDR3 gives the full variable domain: ETGVTQSPTHLIKTRGQQVTLRCSSQSGHNTVSWYQQALGQGPQFIFQYYREEENGRGNFPPRFSGLQFPNYSSELNVNALELDDSALYLCASSSPGTAEAFFGQGTRLTVV.

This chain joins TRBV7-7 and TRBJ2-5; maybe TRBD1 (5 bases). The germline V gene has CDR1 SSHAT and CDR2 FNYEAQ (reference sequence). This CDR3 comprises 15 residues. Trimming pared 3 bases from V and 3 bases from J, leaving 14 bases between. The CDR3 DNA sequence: TGTGCCAGCAGCTTCGGTAGGGGTCGGGAAGAGACCCAGTACTTC. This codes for CASSFGRGREETQYF.

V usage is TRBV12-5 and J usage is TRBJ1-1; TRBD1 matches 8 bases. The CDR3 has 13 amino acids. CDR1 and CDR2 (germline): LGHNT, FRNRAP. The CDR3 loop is CATSGTGAPEAFF. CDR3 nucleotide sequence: TGTGCCACAAGTGGGACAGGAGCCCCTGAAGCTTTCTTT.

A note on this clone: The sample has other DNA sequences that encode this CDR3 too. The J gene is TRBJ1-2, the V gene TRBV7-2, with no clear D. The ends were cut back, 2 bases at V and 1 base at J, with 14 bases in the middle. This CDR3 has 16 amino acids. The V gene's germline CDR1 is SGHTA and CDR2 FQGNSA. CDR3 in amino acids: CASSLTRRQLNYGYTF. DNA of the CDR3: TGTGCCAGCAGCTTAACCCGACGACAACTTAACTATGGCTACACCTTC.

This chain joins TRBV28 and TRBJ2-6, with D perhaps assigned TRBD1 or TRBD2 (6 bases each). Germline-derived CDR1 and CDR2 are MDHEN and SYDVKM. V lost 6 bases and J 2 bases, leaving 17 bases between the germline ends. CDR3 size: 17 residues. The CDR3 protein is CASSSYGGRTGANVLTF. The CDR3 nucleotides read TGTGCCAGCAGCTCCTATGGGGGGCGGACTGGGGCCAACGTCCTGACTTTC.

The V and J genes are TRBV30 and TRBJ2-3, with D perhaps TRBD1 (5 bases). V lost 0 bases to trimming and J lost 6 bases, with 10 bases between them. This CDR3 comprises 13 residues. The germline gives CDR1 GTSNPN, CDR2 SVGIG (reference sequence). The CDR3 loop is CAWSVKGADTQYF. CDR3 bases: TGTGCCTGGAGTGTAAAAGGGGCGGATACGCAGTATTTT.